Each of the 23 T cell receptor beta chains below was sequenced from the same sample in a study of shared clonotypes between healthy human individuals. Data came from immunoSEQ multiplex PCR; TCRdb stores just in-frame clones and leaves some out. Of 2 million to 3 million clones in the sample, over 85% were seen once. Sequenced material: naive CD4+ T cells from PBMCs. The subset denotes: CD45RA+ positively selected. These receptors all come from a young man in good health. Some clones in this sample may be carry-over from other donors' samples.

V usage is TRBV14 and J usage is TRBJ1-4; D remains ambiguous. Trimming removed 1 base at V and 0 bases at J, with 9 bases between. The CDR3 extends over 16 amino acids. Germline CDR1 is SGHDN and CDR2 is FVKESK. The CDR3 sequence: CASSQGLYATNEKLFF. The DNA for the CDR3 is TGTGCCAGCAGCCAAGGATTGTACGCAACTAATGAAAAACTGTTTTTT. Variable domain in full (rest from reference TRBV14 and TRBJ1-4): EAGVTQFPSHSVIEKGQTVTLRCDPISGHDNLYWYRRVMGKEIKFLLHFVKESKQDESGMPNNRFLAERTGGTYSTLKVQPAELEDSGVYFCASSQGLYATNEKLFFGSGTQLSVL.

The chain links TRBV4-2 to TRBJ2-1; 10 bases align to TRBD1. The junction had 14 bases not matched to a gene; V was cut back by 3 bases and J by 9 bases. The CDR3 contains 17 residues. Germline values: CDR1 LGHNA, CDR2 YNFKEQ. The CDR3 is CASSQYRDRGGIGEQFF. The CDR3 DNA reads TGTGCCAGCAGCCAGTACAGGGACAGGGGTGGGATTGGTGAGCAGTTCTTC.

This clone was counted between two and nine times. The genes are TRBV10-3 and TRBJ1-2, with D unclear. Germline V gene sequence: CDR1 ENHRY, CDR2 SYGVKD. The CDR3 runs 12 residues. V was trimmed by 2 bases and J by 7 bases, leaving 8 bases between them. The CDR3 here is CAISETVTGYTF. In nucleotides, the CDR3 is TGTGCCATCAGTGAGACTGTGACTGGCTACACCTTC.

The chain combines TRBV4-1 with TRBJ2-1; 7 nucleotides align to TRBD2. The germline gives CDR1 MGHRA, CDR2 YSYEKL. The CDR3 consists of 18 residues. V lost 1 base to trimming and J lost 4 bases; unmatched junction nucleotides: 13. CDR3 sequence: CASSQAFASGVMYNEQFF. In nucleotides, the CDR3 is TGCGCCAGCAGCCAAGCATTTGCAAGCGGGGTGATGTACAATGAGCAGTTCTTC.

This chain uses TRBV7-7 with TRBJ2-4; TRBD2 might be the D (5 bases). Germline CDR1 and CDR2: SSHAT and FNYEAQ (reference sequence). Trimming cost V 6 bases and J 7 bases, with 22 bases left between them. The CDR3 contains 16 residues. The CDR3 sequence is CASRGSAREKGNIQYF. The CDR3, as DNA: TGTGCCAGCAGGGGTAGCGCGAGGGAGAAAGGTAACATTCAGTACTTC. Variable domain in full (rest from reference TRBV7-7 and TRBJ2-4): GAGVSQSPRYKVTKRGQDVTLRCDPISSHATLYWYQQALGQGPEFLTYFNYEAQPDKSGLPSDRFSAERPEGSISTLTIQRTEQRDSAMYRCASRGSAREKGNIQYFGAGTRLSVL.

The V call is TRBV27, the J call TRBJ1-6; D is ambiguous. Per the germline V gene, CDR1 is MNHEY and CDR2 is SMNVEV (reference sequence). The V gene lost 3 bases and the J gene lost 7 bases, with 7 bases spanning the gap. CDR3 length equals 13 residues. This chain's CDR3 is CASSFSVNSPLHF. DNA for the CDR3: TGTGCCAGCAGTTTCAGCGTGAATTCACCCCTCCACTTT.

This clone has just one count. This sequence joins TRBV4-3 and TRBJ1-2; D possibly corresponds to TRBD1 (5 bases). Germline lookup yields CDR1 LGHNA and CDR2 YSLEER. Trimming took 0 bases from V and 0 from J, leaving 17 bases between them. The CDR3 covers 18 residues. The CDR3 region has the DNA TGCGCCAGCAGCCAAGAAGTATCAGGGTGGAAGTCTAACTATGGCTACACCTTC. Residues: CASSQEVSGWKSNYGYTF.

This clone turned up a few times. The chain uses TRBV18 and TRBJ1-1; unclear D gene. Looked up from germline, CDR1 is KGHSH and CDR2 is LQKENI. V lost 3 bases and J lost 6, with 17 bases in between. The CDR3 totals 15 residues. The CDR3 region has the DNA TGTGCCAGCTCACCCCTGATTGGAGAGATGGCTGAAGCTTTCTTT. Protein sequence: CASSPLIGEMAEAFF. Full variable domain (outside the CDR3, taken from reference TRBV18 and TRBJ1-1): NAGVMQNPRHLVRRRGQEARLRCSPMKGHSHVYWYRQLPEEGLKFMVYLQKENIIDESGMPKERFSAEFPKEGPSILRIQQVVRGDSAAYFCASSPLIGEMAEAFFGQGTRLTVV.

In DNA, the CDR3 is TGCGCCAGCAGCTTGGGATCGCGAACAGGTGGCTACAATGAGCAGTTCTTC. As protein: CASSLGSRTGGYNEQFF. The V gene is TRBV5-1, the J gene TRBJ2-1; TRBD1 might be the D (5 bases). Trimming took off 0 bases at V and 3 bases at J, with 16 bases between the two ends. Germline assignment: CDR1 SGHRS and CDR2 YFSETQ. The CDR3 length is 17 residues.

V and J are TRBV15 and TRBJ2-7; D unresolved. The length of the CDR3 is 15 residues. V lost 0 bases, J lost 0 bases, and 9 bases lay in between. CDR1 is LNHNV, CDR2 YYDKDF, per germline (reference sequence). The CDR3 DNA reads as TGTGCCACCAGCAGAGATCGTTCGGCCTCCTACGAGCAGTACTTC. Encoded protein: CATSRDRSASYEQYF.

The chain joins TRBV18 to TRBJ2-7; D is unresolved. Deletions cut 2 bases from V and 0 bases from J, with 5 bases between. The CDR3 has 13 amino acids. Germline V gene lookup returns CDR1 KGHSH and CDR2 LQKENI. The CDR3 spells CASSPVSSYEQYF. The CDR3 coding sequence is TGTGCCAGCTCACCAGTAAGCTCCTACGAGCAGTACTTC.

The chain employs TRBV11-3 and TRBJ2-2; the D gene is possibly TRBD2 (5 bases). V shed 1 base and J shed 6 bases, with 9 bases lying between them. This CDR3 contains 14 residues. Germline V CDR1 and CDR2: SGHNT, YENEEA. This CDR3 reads CASSLAGIPGELFF. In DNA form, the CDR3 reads TGTGCCAGCAGCTTAGCGGGAATCCCCGGGGAGCTGTTTTTT.

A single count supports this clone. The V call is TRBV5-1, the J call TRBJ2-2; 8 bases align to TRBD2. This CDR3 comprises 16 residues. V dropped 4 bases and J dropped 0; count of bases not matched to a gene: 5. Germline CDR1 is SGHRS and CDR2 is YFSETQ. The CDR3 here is CASSPWTSSNTGELFF. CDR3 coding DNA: TGCGCCAGCAGCCCATGGACTAGCTCGAACACCGGGGAGCTGTTTTTT.

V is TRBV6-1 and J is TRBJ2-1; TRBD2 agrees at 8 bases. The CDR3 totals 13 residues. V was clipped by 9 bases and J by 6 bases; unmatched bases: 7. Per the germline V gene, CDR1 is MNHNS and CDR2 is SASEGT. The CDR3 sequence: CASWGAGANEQFF. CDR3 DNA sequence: TGTGCCAGTTGGGGAGCGGGAGCCAATGAGCAGTTCTTC.

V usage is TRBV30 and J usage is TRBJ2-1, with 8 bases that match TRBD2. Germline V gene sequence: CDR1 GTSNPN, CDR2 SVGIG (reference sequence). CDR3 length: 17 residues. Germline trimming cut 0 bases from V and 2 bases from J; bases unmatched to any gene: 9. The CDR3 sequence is CAWSVWGRREAYNEQFF. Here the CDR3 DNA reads TGTGCCTGGAGTGTATGGGGTCGGCGGGAGGCCTACAATGAGCAGTTCTTC.

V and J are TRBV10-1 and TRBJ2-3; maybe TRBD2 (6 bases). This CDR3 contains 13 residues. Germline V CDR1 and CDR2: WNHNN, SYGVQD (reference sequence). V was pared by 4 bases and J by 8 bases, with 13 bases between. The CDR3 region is CASSGLVIGTQYF. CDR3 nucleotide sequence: TGCGCCAGCAGTGGACTAGTCATAGGTACGCAGTATTTT.

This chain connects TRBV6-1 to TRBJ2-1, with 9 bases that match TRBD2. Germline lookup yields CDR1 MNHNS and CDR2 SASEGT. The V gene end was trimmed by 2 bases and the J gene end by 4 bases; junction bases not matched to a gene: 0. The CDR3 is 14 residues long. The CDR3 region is CASSELAGYNEQFF. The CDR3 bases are TGTGCCAGCAGTGAACTAGCGGGGTACAATGAGCAGTTCTTC.

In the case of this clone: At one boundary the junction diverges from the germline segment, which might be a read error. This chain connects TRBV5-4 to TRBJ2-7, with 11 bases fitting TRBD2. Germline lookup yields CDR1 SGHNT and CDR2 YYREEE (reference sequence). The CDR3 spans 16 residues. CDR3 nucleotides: TGTGCCAGCAACTTGGGGATTAGCGGGAGGGATAGCGAGCAGTACTTC. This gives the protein CASNLGISGRDSEQYF.

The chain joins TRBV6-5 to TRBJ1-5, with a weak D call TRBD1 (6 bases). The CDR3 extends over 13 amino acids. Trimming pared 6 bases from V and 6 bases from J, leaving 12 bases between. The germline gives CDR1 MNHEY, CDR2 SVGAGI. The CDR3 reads CASRQGRSQPQHF. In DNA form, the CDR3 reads TGTGCCAGCAGACAGGGAAGATCTCAGCCCCAGCATTTT.

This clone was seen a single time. The CDR3 sequence: CASRLQGRTSGGQETQYF. CDR3 DNA: TGTGCCAGCAGGCTACAGGGGCGGACTAGCGGGGGACAAGAGACCCAGTACTTC. The rearrangement links TRBV21-1 to TRBJ2-5; the table's D call TRBD2 went unverified against the DNA. TRBV21-1 is reported as a pseudogene. This CDR3 is built from 18 residues.

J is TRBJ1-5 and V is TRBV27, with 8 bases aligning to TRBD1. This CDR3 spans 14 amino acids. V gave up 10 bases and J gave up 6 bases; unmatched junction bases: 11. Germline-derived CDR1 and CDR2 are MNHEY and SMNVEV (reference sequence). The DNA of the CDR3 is TGTGCCACCATCGGACAGGGCGGGTCTCAGCCCCAGCATTTT. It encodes CATIGQGGSQPQHF.

The DNA of the CDR3 is TGTGCCAGCAGCTTAGTCAGGGACTCTGGGGCCAACGTCCTGACTTTC. It encodes CASSLVRDSGANVLTF. The rearrangement uses TRBV7-3 and TRBJ2-6; D is perhaps TRBD1 (5 bases). V was pared by 2 bases and J by 0 bases, with 8 bases between. Germline V gene sequence: CDR1 SGHTA, CDR2 FQGTGA. This CDR3 has 16 amino acids. Based on the CDR3 plus reference TRBV7-3 and TRBJ2-6, the full variable domain is GAGVSQTPSNKVTEKGKYVELRCDPISGHTALYWYRQSLGQGPEFLIYFQGTGAADDSGLPNDRFFAVRPEGSVSTLKIQRTERGDSAVYLCASSLVRDSGANVLTFGAGSRLTVL.

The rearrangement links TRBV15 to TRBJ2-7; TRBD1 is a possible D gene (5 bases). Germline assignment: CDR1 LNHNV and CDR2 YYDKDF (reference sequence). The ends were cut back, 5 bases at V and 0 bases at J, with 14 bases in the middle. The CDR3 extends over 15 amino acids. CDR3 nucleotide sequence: TGTGCCACCAGCCGTATAAGGGGATACTCCTACGAGCAGTACTTC. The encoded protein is CATSRIRGYSYEQYF.